This TCR beta chain was recovered during a study of regulatory T cells in long-lasting Graves disease. Study results and limitations: Persistent Graves' patients showed reduced TCR diversity versus newly diagnosed patients.

In its sample, this clonotype was seen many times. The antigen is not known. The time point denotes: persistent/refractory GD, antithyroid drugs over 5 years with positive TRAb. The authors made the TCR library using RNA they extracted from PBMCs. After removal of 6 bases from V and 3 bases from J, the junction contained 2 bases not matched to a gene. The germline gives CDR1 MDHEN, CDR2 SYDVKM. The CDR3 is 14 residues long. Investigators prepared the TCR beta libraries by applying iRepertoire HTBI primers and Arm-PCR of CDR3 regions. TCRdb analysed the multiplex PCR reads with MiXCR anew, one entry per CDR3 protein. The profile shows more than 300,000 distinct CDR3 sequences, roughly 24% of them singletons.

The clonotype comes from a woman aged 40 to 55 with Graves disease. The rearrangement joins TRBV28 to TRBJ1-5, with 10 nucleotides matching TRBD1. Sequenced material: peripheral blood mononuclear cells (PBMCs), taken when the disease was refractory, from a patient treated with antithyroid drugs. In nucleotides, the CDR3 is TGTGCCAGCAGGGGACAGGGGTACAATCAGCCCCAGCATTTT. As protein: CASRGQGYNQPQHF. Variable domain in full (rest from reference TRBV28 and TRBJ1-5): DVKVTQSSRYLVKRTGEKVFLECVQDMDHENMFWYRQDPGLGLRLIYFSYDVKMKEKGDIPEGYSVSREKKERFSLILESASTNQTSMYLCASRGQGYNQPQHFGDGTRLSIL.